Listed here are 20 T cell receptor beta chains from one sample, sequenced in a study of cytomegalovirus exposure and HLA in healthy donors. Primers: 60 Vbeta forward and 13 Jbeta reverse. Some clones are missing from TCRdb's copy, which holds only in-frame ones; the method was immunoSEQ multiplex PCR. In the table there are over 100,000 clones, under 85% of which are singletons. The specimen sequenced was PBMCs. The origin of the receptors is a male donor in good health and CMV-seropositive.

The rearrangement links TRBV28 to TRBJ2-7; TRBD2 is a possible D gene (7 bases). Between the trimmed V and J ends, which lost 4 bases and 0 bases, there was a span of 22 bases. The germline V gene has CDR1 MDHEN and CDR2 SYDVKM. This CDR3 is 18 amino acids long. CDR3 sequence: CASSSFSSGDTSSYEQYF. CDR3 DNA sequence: TGTGCCAGCAGTTCCTTTTCAAGCGGGGACACCAGCTCCTACGAGCAGTACTTC. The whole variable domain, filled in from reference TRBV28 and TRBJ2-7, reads DVKVTQSSRYLVKRTGEKVFLECVQDMDHENMFWYRQDPGLGLRLIYFSYDVKMKEKGDIPEGYSVSREKKERFSLILESASTNQTSMYLCASSSFSSGDTSSYEQYFGPGTRLTVT.

CDR3 residues: CASSTRGDRVTGELFF. As DNA, the CDR3 is TGTGCCAGCAGCACTAGAGGGGACAGGGTTACCGGGGAGCTGTTTTTT. This chain joins TRBV9 and TRBJ2-2, with TRBD1 matching 9 bases. CDR3 length equals 16 residues. Germline V gene lookup returns CDR1 SGDLS and CDR2 YYNGEE. The V and J ends lost 4 bases and 5 bases, in that order; junction bases with no gene match: 9.

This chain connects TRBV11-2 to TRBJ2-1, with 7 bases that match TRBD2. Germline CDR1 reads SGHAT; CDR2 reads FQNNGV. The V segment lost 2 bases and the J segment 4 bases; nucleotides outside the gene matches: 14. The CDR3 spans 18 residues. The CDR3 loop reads CASSLRLPGTNSYNEQFF. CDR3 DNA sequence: TGTGCCAGCAGCTTACGACTTCCCGGGACTAACTCTTACAATGAGCAGTTCTTC.

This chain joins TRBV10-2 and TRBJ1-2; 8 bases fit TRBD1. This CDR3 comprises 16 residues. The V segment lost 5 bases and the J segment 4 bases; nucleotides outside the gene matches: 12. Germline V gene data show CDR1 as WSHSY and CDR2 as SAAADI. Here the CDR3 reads CASSRLGQGPTYGYTF. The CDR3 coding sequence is TGCGCCAGCAGTCGTTTAGGACAGGGACCAACCTATGGCTACACCTTC.

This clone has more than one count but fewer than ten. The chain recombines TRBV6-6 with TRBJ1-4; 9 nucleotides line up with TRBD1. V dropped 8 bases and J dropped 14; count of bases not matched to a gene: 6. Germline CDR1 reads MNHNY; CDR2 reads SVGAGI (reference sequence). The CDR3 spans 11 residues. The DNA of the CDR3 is TGTGCCAGCGGGGACAGGGTTCTCCTGTTTTTT. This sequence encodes CASGDRVLLFF.

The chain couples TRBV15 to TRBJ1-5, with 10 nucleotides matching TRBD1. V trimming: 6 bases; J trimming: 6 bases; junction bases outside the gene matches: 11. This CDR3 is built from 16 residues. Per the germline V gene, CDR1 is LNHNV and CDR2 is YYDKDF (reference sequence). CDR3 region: CATRDYGTGDFQPQHF. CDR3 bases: TGTGCCACCAGAGACTATGGGACAGGGGATTTTCAGCCCCAGCATTTT.

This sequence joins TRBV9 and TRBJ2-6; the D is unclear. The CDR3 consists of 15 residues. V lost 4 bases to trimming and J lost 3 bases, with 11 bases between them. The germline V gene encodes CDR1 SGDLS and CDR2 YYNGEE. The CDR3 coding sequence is TGTGCCAGCAGCTCTCGAGTGGTTGGGGCCAACGTCCTGACTTTC. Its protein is CASSSRVVGANVLTF.

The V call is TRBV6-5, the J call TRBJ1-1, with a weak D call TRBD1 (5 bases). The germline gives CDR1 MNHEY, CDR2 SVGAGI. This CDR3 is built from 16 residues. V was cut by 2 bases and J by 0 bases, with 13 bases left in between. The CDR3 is CASSYRRGFMNTEAFF. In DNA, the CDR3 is TGTGCCAGCAGTTACCGACGGGGGTTTATGAACACTGAAGCTTTCTTT.

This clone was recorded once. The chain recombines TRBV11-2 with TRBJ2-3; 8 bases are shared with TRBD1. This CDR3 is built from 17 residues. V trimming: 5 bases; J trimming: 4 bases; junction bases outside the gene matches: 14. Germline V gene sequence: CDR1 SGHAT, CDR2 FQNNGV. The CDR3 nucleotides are TGTGCCAGCAGCGAACGGGCGAGGGACAGGAGACCAGATACGCAGTATTTT. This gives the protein CASSERARDRRPDTQYF.

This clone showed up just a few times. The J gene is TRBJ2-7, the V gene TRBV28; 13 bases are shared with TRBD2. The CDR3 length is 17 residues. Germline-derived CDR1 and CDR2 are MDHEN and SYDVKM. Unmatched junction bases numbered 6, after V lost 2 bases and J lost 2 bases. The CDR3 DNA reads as TGTGCCAGCAGTTTACCCGGGACTAGCGGGGCCCCCTACGAGCAGTACTTC. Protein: CASSLPGTSGAPYEQYF. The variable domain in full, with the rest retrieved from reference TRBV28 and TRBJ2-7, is DVKVTQSSRYLVKRTGEKVFLECVQDMDHENMFWYRQDPGLGLRLIYFSYDVKMKEKGDIPEGYSVSREKKERFSLILESASTNQTSMYLCASSLPGTSGAPYEQYFGPGTRLTVT.

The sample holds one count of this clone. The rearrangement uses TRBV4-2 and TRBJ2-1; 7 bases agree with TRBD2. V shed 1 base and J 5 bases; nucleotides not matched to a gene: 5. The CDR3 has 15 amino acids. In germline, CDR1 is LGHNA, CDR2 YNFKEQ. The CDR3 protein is CASSQASGTNNEQFF. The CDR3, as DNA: TGTGCCAGCAGCCAAGCCTCCGGGACTAACAATGAGCAGTTCTTC.

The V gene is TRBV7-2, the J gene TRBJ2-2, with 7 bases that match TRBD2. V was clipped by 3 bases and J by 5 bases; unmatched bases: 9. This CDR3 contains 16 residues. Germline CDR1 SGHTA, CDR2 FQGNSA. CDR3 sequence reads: CASSLGGTGRTGELFF. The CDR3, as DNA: TGTGCCAGCAGCTTGGGGGGGACGGGGAGGACCGGGGAGCTGTTTTTT.

In DNA, the CDR3 is TGTGCCAGCAGCTCTACTTCCTACGAGCAGTACTTC. It yields the protein CASSSTSYEQYF. This chain connects TRBV7-2 to TRBJ2-5; D not resolved. With the DNA end fitting TRBJ2-7 better, the J assignment may be wrong. The germline V gene has CDR1 SGHTA and CDR2 FQGNSA. The CDR3 runs to 12 residues.

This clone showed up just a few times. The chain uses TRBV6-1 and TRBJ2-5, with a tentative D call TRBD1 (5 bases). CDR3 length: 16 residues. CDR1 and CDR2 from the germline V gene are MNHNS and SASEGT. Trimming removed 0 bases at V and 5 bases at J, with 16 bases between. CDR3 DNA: TGTGCCAGCAGTGAAGCGTTCCAGGGTGGTTACGAGACCCAGTACTTC. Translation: CASSEAFQGGYETQYF.

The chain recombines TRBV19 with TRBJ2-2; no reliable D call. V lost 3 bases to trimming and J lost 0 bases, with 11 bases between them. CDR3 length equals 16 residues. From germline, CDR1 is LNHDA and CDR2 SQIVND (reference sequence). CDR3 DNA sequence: TGTGCCAGTAGTATGTACGCGCGGACGAACACCGGGGAGCTGTTTTTT. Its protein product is CASSMYARTNTGELFF. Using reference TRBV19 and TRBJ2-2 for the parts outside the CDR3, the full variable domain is DGGITQSPKYLFRKEGQNVTLSCEQNLNHDAMYWYRQDPGQGLRLIYYSQIVNDFQKGDIAEGYSVSREKKESFPLTVTSAQKNPTAFYLCASSMYARTNTGELFFGEGSRLTVL.

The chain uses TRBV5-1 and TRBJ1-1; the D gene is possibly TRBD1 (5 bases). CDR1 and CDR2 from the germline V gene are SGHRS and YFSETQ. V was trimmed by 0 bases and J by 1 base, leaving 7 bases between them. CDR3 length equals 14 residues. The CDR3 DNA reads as TGCGCCAGCAGCTTGGTGACAGCGAACACTGAAGCTTTCTTT. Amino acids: CASSLVTANTEAFF. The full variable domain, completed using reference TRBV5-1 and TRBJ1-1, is KAGVTQTPRYLIKTRGQQVTLSCSPISGHRSVSWYQQTPGQGLQFLFEYFSETQRNKGNFPGRFSGRQFSNSRSEMNVSTLELGDSALYLCASSLVTANTEAFFGQGTRLTVV.

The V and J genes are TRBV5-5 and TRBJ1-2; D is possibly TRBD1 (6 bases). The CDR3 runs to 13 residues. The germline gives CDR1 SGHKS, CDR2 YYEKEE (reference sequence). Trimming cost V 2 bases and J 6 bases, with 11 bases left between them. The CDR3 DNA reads TGTGCCAGCAGCTTTCAGGGGCCCCATGGCTACACCTTC. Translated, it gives CASSFQGPHGYTF.

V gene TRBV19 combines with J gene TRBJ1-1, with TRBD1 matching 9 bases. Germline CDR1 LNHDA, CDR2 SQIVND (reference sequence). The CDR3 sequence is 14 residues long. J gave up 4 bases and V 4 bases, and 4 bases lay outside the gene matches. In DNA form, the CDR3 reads TGTGCCAGTAGTAGAGTGACAGGGGGCACTGAAGCTTTCTTT. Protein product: CASSRVTGGTEAFF.

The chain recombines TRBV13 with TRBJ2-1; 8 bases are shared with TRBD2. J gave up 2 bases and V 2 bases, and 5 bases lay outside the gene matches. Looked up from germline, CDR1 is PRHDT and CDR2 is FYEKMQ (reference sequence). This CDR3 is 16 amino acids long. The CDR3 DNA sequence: TGTGCCAGCAGCTTAACGGGTAGCGGGGCCTACAATGAGCAGTTCTTC. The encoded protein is CASSLTGSGAYNEQFF.

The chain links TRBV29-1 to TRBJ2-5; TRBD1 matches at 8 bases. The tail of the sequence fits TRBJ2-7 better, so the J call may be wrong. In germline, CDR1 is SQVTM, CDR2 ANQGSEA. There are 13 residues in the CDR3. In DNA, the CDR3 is TGCAGCGTTGAAGAGGACAGGGCCTACGAGCAGTACTTC. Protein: CSVEEDRAYEQYF.